This T cell receptor (beta chain) emerged from a study of a mutant IDH1 vaccine in newly diagnosed glioma. Sample time point: week 5, during vaccination. All doses held 300 ug of mutant IDH1 20-mer peptide, with topical imiquimod. Worth noting for this clone: Its matching antigen is unknown.

TCRdb keeps only in-frame clones here, not all; method: immunoSEQ multiplex PCR. The table lists some 48,000 clones, more than 70% of them singletons. Deletions cut 0 bases from V and 1 base from J, with 16 bases between. CDR1 and CDR2 from the germline V gene are SGDLS and YYNGEE. This CDR3 comprises 17 residues. The sequence was collected from a woman in her forties with glioma. The chain has TRBV9 and TRBJ2-5; D remains unclear. Sequenced here: PBMCs, sampled from a glioma patient whose treatment included an IDH1 peptide vaccine. The CDR3 loop is CASSVENLLGFQETQYF. CDR3 nucleotide sequence: TGTGCCAGCAGCGTAGAAAACCTCTTGGGTTTCCAAGAGACCCAGTACTTC.